Listed below are T cell receptor gamma chains from one sample, sequenced in a study of intestinal T cells in coeliac disease. TCRdb re-called the multiplex PCR reads via CATT. The repertoire consists of under 1,000 gamma-chain clones, with around 50% occurring once and the leading ten covering 7.5% to 10%. Sequencing input: a duodenal biopsy. These receptor sequences come from a human donor with celiac disease. Both conserved end residues are part of each CDR3. Clone size appears in some rows only: once, few, many, or a class for an expanded clone.

size	V	J	CDR3	DNA
NA	TRGV8	TRGJ1/TRGJ2	CATWDSNYYKKLF	TGTGCCACCTGGGATTCGAATTATTATAAGAAACTCTTT
few	TRGV2	TRGJ1/TRGJ2	CATWDGDPHYYYKKLF	TGTGCCACCTGGGACGGGGATCCCCATTATTATTATAAGAAACTCTTT
large	TRGV10	TRGJ1/TRGJ2	CAAWDYKGFLKLF	TGTGCTGCGTGGGATTATAAGGGGTTTCTGAAACTCTTT
NA	TRGV10	TRGJP1	CAAWDPRPNGGKPTGWFKIF	TGTGCTGCGTGGGATCCCCGACCGAATGGGGGGAAACCGACTGGTTGGTTCAAGATATTT
NA	TRGV10	TRGJP1	CAAVAQPSQYMTTGWFKIF	TGTGCTGCCGTGGCCCAACCTTCCCAATATATGACCACTGGTTGGTTCAAGATATTT
NA	TRGV9	TRGJ1/TRGJ2	CAFVGVHYKKLF	TGTGCCTTTGTGGGGGTTCATTATAAGAAACTCTTT
NA	TRGV9	TRGJ1/TRGJ2	CALWEGAKYKKLF	TGTGCCTTGTGGGAGGGTGCGAAGTATAAGAAACTTTTT
large	TRGV9	TRGJP1	CALAGATGWFKIF	TGTGCCTTGGCGGGGGCCACTGGTTGGTTCAAGATATTT
NA	TRGV11	TRGJP2	CTTVPAGFSDWIKTF	NA
NA	TRGV8	TRGJP1	CATWDRLATGWFKIF	TGTGCCACCTGGGATCGGTTGGCCACTGGTTGGTTCAAGATATTT
few	TRGV3	TRGJ1/TRGJ2	CATWDTIPEKLF	TGTGCCACCTGGGACACTATTCCCGAGAAACTCTTT
large	TRGV9	TRGJ1/TRGJ2	CALCDYYKKLF	TGTGCCTTGTGCGATTATTATAAGAAACTCTTT
NA	TRGV8	TRGJP2	CATWDIGVDWIKTF	TGTGCCACCTGGGATATAGGAGTTGATTGGATCAAGACGTTT
NA	TRGV10	TRGJ1/TRGJ2	CAAWDEWTNYYKKLF	TGTGCTGCGTGGGATGAGTGGACGAATTATTATAAGAAACTCTTT
NA	TRGV9	TRGJ1/TRGJ2	CALWGGLLYYKKLF	TGTGCCTTGTGGGGAGGCCTTCTTTATTATAAGAAACTCTTT
large	TRGV10	TRGJ1/TRGJ2	CAAWAYYKKLF	TGTGCTGCGTGGGCATATTATAAGAAACTCTTT
NA	TRGV9	TRGJ1/TRGJ2	CALWEVRYKKLF	TGTGCCTTGTGGGAGGTGCGTTATAAGAAACTCTTT
NA	TRGV2	TRGJP1	CATWDGPVGGWTTGWFKIF	TGTGCCACCTGGGACGGGCCCGTCGGTGGGTGGACCACTGGTTGGTTCAAGATATTT
large	TRGV2	TRGJ1/TRGJ2	CATWDVYKKLF	TGTGCCACCTGGGACGTTTATAAGAAACTCTTT
NA	TRGV2	TRGJP2	CATWDDCSDKTF	TGTGCCACCTGGGACGATTGTAGTGATAAGACGTTT
few	TRGV2	TRGJP2	CATWEERMNWIKTF	TGTGCCACCTGGGAGGAGCGTATGAATTGGATCAAGACGTTT
large	TRGV3	TRGJ1/TRGJ2	CATWDRPLF	TGTGCCACCTGGGACAGGCCGCTCTTT
large	TRGV2	TRGJP2	CATWDGHSDWIKTF	TGTGCCACCTGGGACGGGCATAGTGATTGGATCAAGACGTTT
NA	TRGV2	TRGJP1	CATWDGPTYDTAGWLKIF	TGTGCCACCTGGGACGGCCCCACTTATGATACCGCTGGTTGGCTCAAGATATTT
large	TRGV3	TRGJ1/TRGJ2	CATWDGLFYYKKLF	TGTGCCACCTGGGACGGACTATTTTATTATAAGAAACTCTTT
NA	TRGV9	TRGJ1/TRGJ2	CALWEAFFYYKKLF	TGTGCCTTGTGGGAGGCCTTTTTTTATTATAAGAAACTCTTT
NA	TRGV8	TRGJ1/TRGJ2	CAPELAKKLF	TGTGCACCTGAATTAGCTAAGAAACTCTTT
few	TRGV2	TRGJP1	CATPYTTGWFKIF	TGTGCCACCCCTTATACCACTGGTTGGTTCAAGATATTT
NA	TRGV11	TRGJ1/TRGJ2	CATAGLGTPPLNYKKLF	TGTGCCACTGCTGGATTAGGCACCCCCCCCTTAAATTATAAGAAACTCTTT
NA	TRGV11	TRGJ1/TRGJ2	CACWIRHPPPLNYKKLF	TGTGCCTGCTGGATTAGGCACCCCCCCCCCTTAAATTATAAGAAACTCTTT
large	TRGV3	TRGJ1/TRGJ2	CATWDRRGYKKLF	TGTGCCACCTGGGACAGGCGGGGTTATAAGAAACTCTTT
NA	TRGV2	TRGJP1	CADLGISTTGWFKIF	TGTGCCGACCTGGGGATAAGTACCACTGGTTGGTTCAAGATATTT
NA	TRGV9	TRGJ1/TRGJ2	CALWEVRKDKKLF	TGTGCCTTGTGGGAGGTGCGAAAGGATAAGAAACTCTTT
NA	TRGV10	TRGJ1/TRGJ2	CAACSLKKLF	TGTGCTGCGTGTTCTCTAAAGAAACTCTTT
NA	TRGV11	TRGJ1/TRGJ2	CACWIRLRPQKLF	TGTGCCTGCTGGATTAGGCTACGCCCTCAGAAACTCTTT
NA	TRGV2	TRGJP2	CAPGTGRSDWIKTF	TGTGCACCTGGGACGGGCCGTAGTGATTGGATCAAGACGTTT
NA	TRGV9	TRGJ1/TRGJ2	CALWGGAAGRDKKLF	TGTGCCTTGTGGGGAGGTGCGGCGGGGAGGGATAAGAAACTCTTT
NA	TRGV2	TRGJ1/TRGJ2	CATGRNKKLF	TGTGCCACTGGACGTAATAAGAAACTCTTT
large	TRGV10	TRGJ1/TRGJ2	CAAWDSLPPGYYKKLF	TGTGCTGCGTGGGATTCCCTACCCCCGGGTTATTATAAGAAACTCTTT
NA	TRGV2	TRGJ1/TRGJ2	CATYQVINKKLF	TGTGCCACCTATCAAGTTATTAATAAGAAACTCTTT
large	TRGV8	TRGJ1/TRGJ2	CATWVQKRYKKLF	TGTGCCACCTGGGTCCAGAAGCGATATAAGAAACTCTTT
NA	TRGV11	TRGJP1	CACWIRPPSTGWFKIF	TGTGCCTGCTGGATTAGGCCTCCATCCACTGGTTGGTTCAAGATATTT
NA	TRGV3	TRGJP1	CATWLAQRTGVVKIF	TGTGCCACCTGGCTGGCTCAACGAACTGGTGTTGTCAAGATATTT
NA	TRGV2	TRGJ1/TRGJ2	CATFIIYKKLF	TGTGCCACCTTTATTATTTATAAGAAACTCTTT
NA	TRGV3	TRGJ1/TRGJ2	CATWDSSWELF	TGTGCCACCTGGGACAGCTCGTGGGAACTCTTT
NA	TRGV8	TRGJ1/TRGJ2	CAPGINPYYKKLF	TGTGCACCTGGGATAAATCCTTATTATAAGAAACTCTTT
large	TRGV2	TRGJ1/TRGJ2	CATWDGPKKLF	TGTGCCACCTGGGACGGGCCTAAGAAACTCTTT
once	TRGV2	TRGJP1	CATAASTTGWFKIF	TGTGCCACCGCCGCCTCGACCACTGGTTGGTTCAAGATATTT